This is a list of T cell receptor beta chains from one sample in a study of OX40 agonist ivuxolimab in advanced cancers. Sequenced by immunoSEQ multiplex PCR; TCRdb stores in-frame clones only, minus some. The sample lists about 91,000 clones, around 86% occurring once. Sequencing was performed on CD4+ or CD8+ T cells sorted from blood, taken in a trial of the OX40 agonist ivuxolimab. These receptors came from an adult with an advanced solid tumor such as melanoma, head and neck, liver or kidney cancer. Both conserved end residues are part of each CDR3. The D gene is left open where the match is weak. Size values are once, few and many counts, or a class for expanded clones, and some rows have none.

V gene	CDR3 length	D gene	J gene	clone size	CDR3 protein	CDR3 DNA
TRBV1	16	NA	TRBJ1-5	few	CTSSSEQGWGPQPQHF	TGCACCAGCAGCTCCGAACAGGGCTGGGGTCCTCAGCCCCAGCATTTT
TRBV7-9	14	TRBD1	TRBJ2-7	NA	CASSLGTGVGEQYF	TGTGCCAGCAGCTTAGGGACAGGGGTGGGCGAGCAGTACTTC
TRBV2	16	NA	TRBJ2-1	NA	CASSRDGAGLYNEQFF	TGTGCCAGCAGCCGGGATGGGGCCGGCCTATACAATGAGCAGTTCTTC
TRBV7-2	14	NA	TRBJ2-5	NA	CASSLGTLQETQYF	TGTGCCAGCAGCTTAGGGACACTTCAAGAGACCCAGTACTTC
TRBV19	15	NA	TRBJ2-2	NA	CASTPRGVNTGELFF	TGTGCCAGTACCCCCAGGGGGGTGAACACCGGGGAGCTGTTTTTT
TRBV15	16	NA	TRBJ2-3	few	CATSRRADVSTDTQYF	TGTGCCACCAGCAGACGGGCGGACGTCAGCACAGATACGCAGTATTTT
TRBV21-1	13	NA	TRBJ2-5	NA	CASSRRGLGTQYF	TGTGCCAGCAGCAGGCGAGGGTTAGGGACCCAGTACTTC
TRBV7-6	17	NA	TRBJ2-6	NA	CASSRPGQGSGANVLTF	TGTGCCAGCAGCCGCCCAGGGCAAGGGTCTGGGGCCAACGTCCTGACTTTC
TRBV6-5	13	NA	TRBJ1-2	NA	CASSYSTALGYTF	TGTGCCAGCAGTTACTCGACGGCCCTGGGCTACACCTTC
TRBV5-1	16	TRBD1	TRBJ2-1	NA	CASSLEGASSYNEQFF	TGCGCCAGCAGCTTGGAGGGGGCAAGCTCCTACAATGAGCAGTTCTTC
TRBV6-5	15	NA	TRBJ2-3	NA	CASSYSREAIDTQYF	TGTGCCAGCAGTTACTCGAGGGAGGCGATTGATACGCAGTATTTT
TRBV14	17	TRBD2	TRBJ2-1	once	CASSQYRGTGGYNEQFF	TGTGCCAGCAGCCAATATCGAGGGACGGGGGGATACAATGAGCAGTTCTTC
TRBV5-1	15	NA	TRBJ2-2	NA	CASSLEQPNTGELFF	TGCGCCAGCAGCTTGGAACAGCCGAACACCGGGGAGCTGTTTTTT
TRBV7-9	14	TRBD1	TRBJ1-4	NA	CASSATGVGEKLFF	TGTGCCAGCAGCGCAACAGGGGTAGGGGAAAAACTGTTTTTT
TRBV11-2	13	TRBD1	TRBJ1-5	NA	CASSSDRGQPQHF	TGTGCCAGCAGCTCCGACAGGGGTCAGCCCCAGCATTTT
TRBV5-1	17	TRBD1	TRBJ1-1	once	CASSLDGTGGARTEAFF	TGCGCCAGCAGCTTGGACGGGACAGGGGGCGCGAGGACTGAAGCTTTCTTT
TRBV4-1	18	TRBD2	TRBJ2-5	few	CASSQDNSGRAWGETQYF	TGCGCCAGCAGCCAAGATAATAGCGGGAGGGCCTGGGGGGAGACCCAGTACTTC
TRBV6-1	17	TRBD1	TRBJ2-7	NA	CASSESGWDRAIFEQYF	TGTGCCAGCAGTGAATCGGGTTGGGACAGGGCCATCTTCGAGCAGTACTTC
TRBV5-5	15	NA	TRBJ2-3	NA	CASSLLWEVTDTQYF	TGTGCCAGCAGCTTATTGTGGGAGGTGACAGATACGCAGTATTTT
TRBV2	18	TRBD2	TRBJ2-3	NA	CASSEGGLAGGSTDTQYF	TGTGCCAGCAGTGAAGGGGGACTAGCGGGAGGTAGCACAGATACGCAGTATTTT
TRBV4-1	16	NA	TRBJ2-1	NA	CASSQVGRLVSNEQFF	TGCGCCAGCAGCCAAGTGGGCAGACTAGTATCCAATGAGCAGTTCTTC
TRBV5-4	14	NA	TRBJ2-7	NA	CASSLGRGGSEQYF	TGTGCCAGCAGCTTGGGCAGGGGGGGTAGCGAGCAGTACTTC
TRBV28	16	TRBD2	TRBJ2-7	NA	CASSLAGAIGSYEQYF	TGTGCCAGCAGTCTAGCGGGAGCGATTGGATCCTACGAGCAGTACTTC
TRBV29-1	13	TRBD2	TRBJ2-7	NA	CSVETSGTYEQYF	TGCAGCGTTGAGACTAGCGGAACCTACGAGCAGTACTTC
TRBV15	14	TRBD1	TRBJ1-2	NA	CATSRTGANYGYTF	TGTGCCACCAGCAGAACAGGGGCTAACTATGGCTACACCTTC
TRBV4-1	11	NA	TRBJ1-4	once	CASRDLEKLFF	TGCGCCAGCCGAGACCTCGAAAAACTGTTTTTT
TRBV9	15	NA	TRBJ1-2	NA	CASSVAWEPNYGYTF	TGTGCCAGCAGCGTAGCATGGGAACCTAACTATGGCTACACCTTC
TRBV6-1	15	TRBD2	TRBJ2-7	NA	CASSEGYSGSIEQYF	TGTGCCAGCAGTGAAGGTTATAGCGGGAGTATAGAGCAGTACTTC
TRBV6-1	13	NA	TRBJ1-5	NA	CASRVSSNQPQHF	TGTGCCAGCCGGGTCTCTAGCAATCAGCCCCAGCATTTT
TRBV11-2	15	TRBD2	TRBJ2-3	NA	CASSILAGDPDTQYF	TGTGCCAGCAGTATACTAGCGGGAGATCCAGATACGCAGTATTTT
TRBV5-1	13	NA	TRBJ2-1	NA	CASSRVLSGEQFF	TGCGCCAGCAGCCGGGTTTTGAGCGGGGAGCAGTTCTTC
TRBV19	14	TRBD1	TRBJ1-4	NA	CASRRQGAWEKLFF	TGTGCCAGTAGACGACAGGGGGCATGGGAAAAACTGTTTTTT
TRBV27	17	NA	TRBJ2-2	NA	CASSGGLQVTNTGELFF	TGTGCCAGCAGTGGAGGTCTGCAGGTCACGAACACCGGGGAGCTGTTTTTT
TRBV5-1	14	TRBD2	TRBJ2-7	NA	CASSLGTSLPEQYF	TGCGCCAGCAGCCTAGGGACTAGCCTCCCGGAGCAGTACTTC
TRBV7-8	17	TRBD1	TRBJ2-2	NA	CASSQLGLGTGTGELFF	TGTGCCAGCAGCCAATTGGGCCTCGGGACAGGGACCGGGGAGCTGTTTTTT
TRBV9	16	TRBD1	TRBJ1-1	NA	CASSVTAQGGGTEAFF	TGTGCCAGCAGCGTAACGGCCCAGGGGGGAGGCACTGAAGCTTTCTTT
TRBV7-2	15	NA	TRBJ2-1	NA	CASSLDSSSYNEQFF	TGTGCCAGCAGCTTGGACTCGAGCTCCTACAATGAGCAGTTCTTC
TRBV2	13	TRBD1	TRBJ1-2	NA	CASPFGPGQDYTF	TGTGCCAGCCCTTTCGGGCCGGGACAGGACTACACCTTC
TRBV19	11	NA	TRBJ2-4	NA	CASSIAGRVYF	TGTGCCAGTAGTATCGCGGGAAGGGTGTACTTC
TRBV5-1	15	NA	TRBJ2-1	NA	CASSLGWQGRDEQFF	TGCGCCAGCAGCTTGGGTTGGCAGGGGCGGGATGAGCAGTTCTTC
TRBV14	13	NA	TRBJ2-1	few	CASSQDLAGQEFF	TGTGCCAGCAGCCAAGATCTTGCGGGGCAGGAGTTCTTC
TRBV5-1	16	NA	TRBJ2-2	NA	CASSAGLGTVTGELFF	TGCGCCAGCAGCGCCGGTCTCGGGACGGTCACCGGGGAGCTGTTTTTT
TRBV28	15	TRBD1	TRBJ1-5	NA	CASNRYGTGVQPQHF	TGTGCCAGCAACCGTTACGGGACAGGGGTCCAGCCCCAGCATTTT
TRBV5-1	13	NA	TRBJ1-2	few	CASSAGAEDGYTF	TGCGCCAGCAGCGCGGGGGCGGAGGATGGCTACACCTTC
TRBV10-3	14	NA	TRBJ1-2	NA	CAISQGQSNYGYTF	TGTGCCATCAGCCAGGGGCAATCTAACTATGGCTACACCTTC
TRBV6-4	16	TRBD2	TRBJ2-3	NA	CASSDYASGRPDTQYF	TGTGCCAGCAGTGACTATGCTAGCGGGAGACCAGATACGCAGTATTTT
TRBV28	13	NA	TRBJ2-5	NA	CASSSAPGGTQYF	TGTGCCAGCAGTTCGGCCCCAGGAGGGACCCAGTACTTC
TRBV4-1	17	TRBD1	TRBJ2-6	NA	CASSQAGTVSGANVLTF	TGCGCCAGCAGCCAAGCTGGGACAGTCTCTGGGGCCAACGTCCTGACTTTC
TRBV6-1	16	NA	TRBJ2-3	NA	CASSEVTLIPQNTQYF	TGTGCCAGCAGTGAAGTAACACTTATACCACAAAATACGCAGTATTTT
TRBV6-6	11	NA	TRBJ2-7	NA	CASSADYEQYF	TGTGCCAGCAGTGCGGACTACGAGCAGTACTTC
TRBV12-5	14	NA	TRBJ1-2	NA	CASGLAGPGDGYTF	TGTGCTAGTGGTTTGGCGGGGCCAGGGGATGGCTACACCTTC
TRBV4-1	14	NA	TRBJ1-2	few	CASSQDRAKVGYTF	TGCGCCAGCAGCCAAGATCGGGCAAAAGTCGGCTACACCTTC
TRBV28	16	NA	TRBJ1-5	NA	CASSLGGAFSNQPQHF	TGTGCCAGCAGTTTAGGGGGGGCTTTTAGCAATCAGCCCCAGCATTTT
TRBV28	13	NA	TRBJ2-3	NA	CASIRQGRDTQYF	TGTGCCAGCATAAGGCAGGGGAGGGATACGCAGTATTTT
TRBV4-1	17	TRBD2	TRBJ2-3	NA	CASSQGPGTSRTDTQYF	TGCGCCAGCAGCCAAGGGCCCGGGACTAGTCGCACAGATACGCAGTATTTT
TRBV10-3	19	TRBD2	TRBJ2-6	once	CAISETPSGRVSGANVLTF	TGTGCCATCAGTGAAACTCCCAGCGGGAGGGTCTCTGGGGCCAACGTCCTGACTTTC
TRBV7-3	16	NA	TRBJ2-3	NA	CASSLTGALGIDTQYF	TGTGCCAGCAGCTTAACCGGTGCTCTGGGTATCGATACGCAGTATTTT
TRBV7-2	18	NA	TRBJ2-7	NA	CASSPGVVGSVLSYEQYF	TGTGCCAGCAGCCCCGGAGTGGTTGGGAGCGTACTCTCCTACGAGCAGTACTTC
TRBV19	11	NA	TRBJ2-1	NA	CASSYRLEQFF	TGTGCCAGTAGTTACAGGCTTGAGCAGTTCTTC